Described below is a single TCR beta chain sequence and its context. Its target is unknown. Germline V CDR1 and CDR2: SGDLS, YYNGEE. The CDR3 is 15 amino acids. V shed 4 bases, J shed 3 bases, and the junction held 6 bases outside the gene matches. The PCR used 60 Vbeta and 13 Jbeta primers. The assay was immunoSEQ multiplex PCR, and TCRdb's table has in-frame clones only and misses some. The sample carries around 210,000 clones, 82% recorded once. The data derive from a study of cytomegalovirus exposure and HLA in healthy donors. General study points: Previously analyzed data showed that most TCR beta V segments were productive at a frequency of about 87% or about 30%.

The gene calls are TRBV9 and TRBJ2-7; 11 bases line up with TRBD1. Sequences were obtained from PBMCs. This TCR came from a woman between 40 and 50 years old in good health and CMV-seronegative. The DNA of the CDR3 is TGTGCCAGCAGCCTTACTGGGACAGGGGGCTACGAGCAGTACTTC. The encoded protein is CASSLTGTGGYEQYF.